This T cell receptor (beta chain) was recovered during a study of blood T cell repertoires in COVID-19. Study at large: The origin of the acute and convalescent COVID-19 samples was the United States, Italy and Spain. Sources were T cells, B-cell-depleted T cells, or PBMCs; the material itself was cDNA or gDNA.

The CDR3 is 14 residues long. V dropped 5 bases and J dropped 5 bases, with 10 bases sitting between them. The germline CDR1 and CDR2 sequences are SGHTA and FQGTGA. Under the authors' procedure: Amplification of reference gene primers was used by the study to estimate nucleated cell counts. Assay: immunoSEQ multiplex PCR; the TCRdb copy retains only in-frame clones and omits some. The V and J calls and clone size are taken from that table; D and trimming were inferred from the DNA. The table has more than 200,000 clones, approximately 90% seen once. The J gene is TRBJ1-6, the V gene TRBV7-3; D is unclear. Sequencing was performed on peripheral blood. The sequence was collected from a man aged 65 to 79 with acute or convalescent COVID-19. This CDR3 is CASSRDTNNSPLHF. CDR3 DNA: TGTGCCAGCAGCCGGGATACTAATAATTCACCCCTCCACTTT.